A selection of T cell receptor beta chains follows, all from one sample in a study of cytomegalovirus exposure and HLA in healthy donors. Repertoires were generated with immunoSEQ multiplex PCR, while TCRdb's copy carries only in-frame clones and drops some. Of 150,000 to 200,000 clones in the sample, roughly 77% were seen once. The sample comprised PBMCs. Receptors originate from a woman aged 25 to 39 in good health and CMV-seropositive. The CDR3 runs from the conserved cysteine through the conserved F or W. A D gene is named only where the DNA matches it firmly. Size is omitted from some rows. Given values are once, few, many or a class for expanded clones.

d_gene | abundance | j_gene | v_gene | CDR3aa | CDR3nt
. | . | TRBJ1-2 | TRBV5-6 | CASSLVPLAGDHGYTF | TGTGCCAGCAGCTTGGTGCCCCTAGCAGGGGACCATGGCTACACCTTC
. | . | TRBJ1-5 | TRBV30 | CAWSQGFGQPQHF | TGTGCCTGGTCCCAGGGGTTCGGGCAGCCCCAGCATTTT
. | few | TRBJ2-3 | TRBV9 | CASSGSLAPTDTQYF | TGTGCCAGCAGCGGCTCTCTTGCGCCCACAGATACGCAGTATTTT
TRBD1 | . | TRBJ1-1 | TRBV28 | CASSPSGQGTEAFF | TGTGCCAGCAGTCCCTCGGGACAGGGCACTGAAGCTTTCTTT
TRBD1 | . | TRBJ1-5 | TRBV5-6 | CASSGDRDQPQHF | TGTGCCAGCAGCGGGGACAGGGATCAGCCCCAGCATTTT
. | . | TRBJ1-2 | TRBV6-5 | CASSYRGGLYGYTF | TGTGCCAGCAGTTACCGCGGAGGGCTCTATGGCTACACCTTC
TRBD1 | few | TRBJ1-2 | TRBV28 | CASSGRDRGNYGYTF | TGTGCCAGCAGTGGAAGGGACAGGGGGAACTATGGCTACACCTTC
. | . | TRBJ1-6 | TRBV6-5 | CASSYGGRYNSPLHF | TGTGCCAGCAGTTACGGGGGGAGGTATAATTCACCCCTCCACTTT
TRBD2 | . | TRBJ2-1 | TRBV7-2 | CASSERGLAGGDNEQFF | TGTGCCAGCAGCGAGCGGGGACTAGCGGGGGGGGACAATGAGCAGTTCTTC
. | . | TRBJ2-1 | TRBV15 | CATSRDRYNEQFF | TGTGCCACCAGCAGAGATCGGTACAATGAGCAGTTCTTC
. | . | TRBJ2-1 | TRBV28 | CASSLRGSEQFF | TGTGCCAGCAGTTTACGGGGATCTGAGCAGTTCTTC
. | once | TRBJ2-5 | TRBV9 | CASSPGAETQYF | TGTGCCAGCAGCCCAGGGGCAGAGACCCAGTACTTC
. | . | TRBJ1-5 | TRBV6-5 | CASRRTDNQPQHF | TGTGCCAGCAGAAGGACAGACAATCAGCCCCAGCATTTT
TRBD1 | . | TRBJ2-7 | TRBV18 | CASSPPDRGDEQYF | TGTGCCAGCTCACCACCGGACAGGGGCGACGAGCAGTACTTC
. | . | TRBJ2-2 | TRBV9 | CASSESGVNTGELFF | TGTGCCAGCAGCGAGTCGGGGGTGAACACCGGGGAGCTGTTTTTT
. | . | TRBJ1-1 | TRBV5-1 | CASRETPGHRNTEAFF | TGCGCCAGCAGGGAGACCCCGGGACATAGGAACACTGAAGCTTTCTTT
. | few | TRBJ2-7 | TRBV13 | CASSPGTGAYEQYF | TGTGCCAGCAGCCCCGGGACTGGGGCCTACGAGCAGTACTTC
TRBD1 | . | TRBJ1-5 | TRBV2 | CASSRGQVNQPQHF | TGTGCCAGCAGCCGCGGACAGGTCAATCAGCCCCAGCATTTT
TRBD1 | . | TRBJ1-2 | TRBV7-2 | CASSPGQGNYGYTF | TGTGCCAGCAGCCCGGGACAGGGGAACTATGGCTACACCTTC
TRBD1 | . | TRBJ1-5 | TRBV27 | CASRRDRGRNQPQHF | TGTGCCAGCAGGCGGGACAGGGGGCGCAATCAGCCCCAGCATTTT
TRBD2 | once | TRBJ2-5 | TRBV28 | CASSFRSGGETQYF | TGTGCCAGCAGTTTCAGAAGCGGGGGTGAGACCCAGTACTTC
. | . | TRBJ1-2 | TRBV28 | CASSNHVAEITKGYTF | TGTGCCAGCAGTAATCACGTGGCAGAAATCACTAAAGGCTACACCTTC
TRBD1 | . | TRBJ2-1 | TRBV10-2 | CASSTRTGAVGVTKDEQFF | TGCGCCAGCAGTACGAGGACAGGGGCGGTGGGGGTAACTAAGGATGAGCAGTTCTTC
TRBD2 | . | TRBJ2-3 | TRBV4-2 | CASSPLSGLAGGTDTQYF | TGTGCCAGCAGCCCCCTCTCGGGACTAGCGGGGGGTACAGATACGCAGTATTTT
TRBD1 | . | TRBJ2-1 | TRBV29-1 | CSVPGQGFNEQFF | TGCAGCGTCCCGGGACAGGGTTTTAATGAGCAGTTCTTC
TRBD1 | . | TRBJ1-6 | TRBV4-3 | CASSQETGTANSPLHF | TGCGCCAGCAGCCAAGAAACCGGGACAGCTAATTCACCCCTCCACTTT
. | . | TRBJ1-3 | TRBV5-1 | CASSLDSPPLGNTIYF | TGCGCCAGCAGCTTGGACTCTCCCCCACTCGGAAACACCATATATTTT
. | . | TRBJ2-2 | TRBV5-1 | CASSIGVAGELFF | TGCGCCAGCAGCATAGGGGTCGCCGGGGAGCTGTTTTTT
TRBD1 | few | TRBJ1-2 | TRBV9 | CASSGDRDGHGYTF | TGTGCCAGCAGTGGAGACAGGGACGGACATGGCTACACCTTC
TRBD1 | . | TRBJ1-5 | TRBV28 | CASSLTPGQNNQPQHF | TGTGCCAGCAGTTTGACGCCGGGACAGAACAATCAGCCCCAGCATTTT
TRBD1 | . | TRBJ1-5 | TRBV2 | CASSGGQGGQPQHF | TGTGCCAGCAGTGGGGGACAGGGTGGGCAGCCCCAGCATTTT
. | . | TRBJ1-5 | TRBV19 | CASGSVNGQPQHF | TGTGCCAGCGGTAGCGTTAATGGTCAGCCCCAGCATTTT
. | once | TRBJ1-5 | TRBV7-6 | CASSSVQPQHF | TGTGCCAGCAGCTCAGTTCAGCCCCAGCATTTT
TRBD2 | . | TRBJ2-2 | TRBV2 | CASGLAGAGELFF | TGTGCCAGCGGACTAGCGGGGGCCGGGGAGCTGTTTTTT
TRBD1 | once | TRBJ1-2 | TRBV7-9 | CASSLTDRDDILPNF | TGTGCCAGCAGCTTGACCGACAGGGACGATATACTTCCCAATTTC
TRBD1 | . | TRBJ1-3 | TRBV9 | CASTGQGRNTIYF | TGTGCCAGCACGGGACAGGGCAGAAACACCATATATTTT
. | . | TRBJ1-4 | TRBV9 | CASSVAAGKKLFF | TGTGCCAGCAGCGTAGCAGCGGGGAAAAAACTGTTTTTT
. | . | TRBJ2-5 | TRBV10-3 | CAISELDTGETQYF | TGTGCCATCAGTGAGTTGGACACGGGAGAGACCCAGTACTTC
TRBD1 | few | TRBJ1-2 | TRBV30 | CAWSRTGFSYGYTF | TGTGCCTGGAGTCGGACAGGGTTTAGCTATGGCTACACCTTC
. | . | TRBJ2-4 | TRBV7-2 | CASSTQGGGGTQYF | TGTGCCAGCAGCACCCAGGGTGGCGGGGGCACTCAGTACTTC
. | . | TRBJ2-3 | TRBV5-4 | CASSRDLSTDTQYF | TGTGCCAGCAGCCGGGACTTATCCACAGATACGCAGTATTTT
TRBD2 | few | TRBJ2-7 | TRBV6-5 | CASGRAGHEQYF | TGTGCCAGCGGGAGGGCAGGCCACGAGCAGTACTTC
. | . | TRBJ1-3 | TRBV28 | CASRTGDTIYF | TGTGCCAGCAGGACCGGAGACACCATATATTTT
. | . | TRBJ2-3 | TRBV15 | CATSRASVWGPGTDTQYF | TGTGCCACCAGCAGGGCATCTGTCTGGGGGCCCGGCACAGATACGCAGTATTTT
TRBD1 | . | TRBJ2-3 | TRBV5-4 | CASSLGTGWTDTQYF | TGTGCCAGCAGCTTGGGGACAGGATGGACAGATACGCAGTATTTT
TRBD1 | . | TRBJ1-3 | TRBV6-5 | CASSYYGTASGNTIYF | TGTGCCAGCAGTTACTATGGGACAGCCTCTGGAAACACCATATATTTT
. | . | TRBJ2-7 | TRBV11-3 | CASSLGRAYEQYF | TGTGCCAGCAGCTTAGGCAGGGCCTACGAGCAGTACTTC
TRBD2 | . | TRBJ2-1 | TRBV7-6 | CASSSTSGAYNEQFF | TGTGCCAGCAGTTCGACTAGCGGGGCCTACAATGAGCAGTTCTTC
TRBD1 | . | TRBJ1-1 | TRBV7-9 | CASARDSWLEAFF | TGTGCCAGCGCACGGGACAGCTGGCTTGAAGCTTTCTTT
. | once | TRBJ2-3 | TRBV7-9 | CSSSPSTDTQYF | TGTTCCAGCAGCCCAAGCACAGATACGCAGTATTTT
. | . | TRBJ1-2 | TRBV7-2 | CASSSGYVYGYTF | TGTGCCAGCAGCTCAGGGTATGTCTATGGCTACACCTTC
. | . | TRBJ1-5 | TRBV28 | CASRPSFSNQPQHF | TGTGCCAGCAGACCAAGCTTCAGCAATCAGCCCCAGCATTTT
TRBD2 | few | TRBJ2-3 | TRBV30 | CAWSVRAGVLGQYF | TGTGCCTGGAGTGTACGAGCGGGGGTCCTAGGGCAGTATTTT
TRBD1 | . | TRBJ2-7 | TRBV5-1 | CASSLTGQGGEQYF | TGCGCCAGCAGCTTGACGGGACAGGGTGGAGAGCAGTACTTC